This TCR beta chain was captured in a study of response to subunit inactivated influenza vaccine. Study results and caveats: There was a suggestion from the authors that each seasonal influenza vaccination recruits few new T cells.

In this sample, this clonotype turned up a few times. Its antigen is currently unknown. TCRdb analysed the RT-PCR reads with MiXCR anew, one entry per CDR3 protein. The table lists 550,000 to 800,000 distinct CDR3 sequences, about 14% of them singletons, with around 6.5% in the top ten. The trim removed 8 bases at V and 5 bases at J, leaving 11 bases unmatched. Per germline, CDR1 DFQATT and CDR2 SNEGSKA (reference sequence). The CDR3 loop spans 13 amino acids. The sequencing used PBMCs from blood, collected less than 15 days before vaccination. The chain joins TRBV20-1 to TRBJ2-7; 8 positions agree with TRBD1. The TCR sequence derives from a middle-aged man who received an inactivated influenza vaccine. CDR3 nucleotide sequence: TGCAGTCACAGGACAGGGCTCACCCACGAGCAGTACTTC. Translated, it gives CSHRTGLTHEQYF.